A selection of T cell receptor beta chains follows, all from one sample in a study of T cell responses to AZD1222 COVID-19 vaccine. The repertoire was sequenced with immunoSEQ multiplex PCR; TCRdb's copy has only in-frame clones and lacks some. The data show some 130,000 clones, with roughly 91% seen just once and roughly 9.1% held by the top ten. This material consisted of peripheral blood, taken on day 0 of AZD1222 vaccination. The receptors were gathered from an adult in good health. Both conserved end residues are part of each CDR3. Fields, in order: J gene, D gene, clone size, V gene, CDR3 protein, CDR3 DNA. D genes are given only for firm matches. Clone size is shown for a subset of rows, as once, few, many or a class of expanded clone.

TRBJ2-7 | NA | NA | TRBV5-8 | CASSASYYEQYF | TGTGCCAGCAGCGCTTCCTACTACGAGCAGTACTTC
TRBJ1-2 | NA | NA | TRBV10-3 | CAISEGQNYGYTF | TGTGCCATCAGTGAGGGACAGAACTATGGCTACACCTTC
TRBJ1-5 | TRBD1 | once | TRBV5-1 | CASSYGTGNQPQHF | TGCGCCAGCAGTTACGGGACAGGGAATCAGCCCCAGCATTTT
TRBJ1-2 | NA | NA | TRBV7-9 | CASSPDSFYGYTF | TGTGCCAGCAGCCCGGACAGCTTTTATGGCTACACCTTC
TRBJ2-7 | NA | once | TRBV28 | CASIRNYEQYF | TGTGCCAGCATCCGGAACTACGAGCAGTACTTC
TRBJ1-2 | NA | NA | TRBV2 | CASSERDRGGYTF | TGTGCCAGCAGTGAACGGGACCGTGGAGGCTACACCTTC
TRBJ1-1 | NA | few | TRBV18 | CASSLRTADLGGAFF | TGTGCCAGCTCACTACGGACCGCGGACCTGGGGGGAGCTTTCTTT
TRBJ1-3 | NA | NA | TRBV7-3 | CASSRGGSGNTIYF | TGTGCCAGCAGCCGCGGGGGCTCAGGAAACACCATATATTTT
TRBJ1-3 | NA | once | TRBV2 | CASRRTALRFSGNTIYF | TGTGCCAGCAGACGGACCGCCCTCCGATTCTCTGGAAACACCATATATTTT
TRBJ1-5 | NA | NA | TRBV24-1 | CATAGGSNQPQHF | TGTGCCACGGCGGGAGGTAGCAATCAGCCCCAGCATTTT
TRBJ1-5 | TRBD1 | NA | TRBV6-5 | CASSPRDRFTQPQHF | TGTGCCAGCAGTCCTCGGGACAGGTTTACTCAGCCCCAGCATTTT
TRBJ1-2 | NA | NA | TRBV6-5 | CASSYSGGAPGGYTF | TGTGCCAGCAGTTACTCCGGTGGGGCCCCTGGTGGCTACACCTTC
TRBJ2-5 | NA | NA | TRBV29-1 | CSVVGVGRQETQYF | TGCAGCGTTGTGGGGGTGGGACGTCAAGAGACCCAGTACTTC
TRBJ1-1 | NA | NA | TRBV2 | CASSAQGTNTEAFF | TGTGCCAGCAGTGCACAGGGAACCAACACTGAAGCTTTCTTT
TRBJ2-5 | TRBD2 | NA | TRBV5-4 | CASRPSGEETQYF | TGTGCCAGCCGCCCTAGCGGGGAAGAGACCCAGTACTTC
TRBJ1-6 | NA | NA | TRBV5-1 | CASSPQMDSNSPLHF | TGCGCCAGCAGCCCCCAAATGGACAGTAATTCACCCCTCCACTTT
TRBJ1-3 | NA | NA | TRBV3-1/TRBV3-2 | CASSFGDSGNTIYF | TGTGCCAGCAGCTTCGGGGACTCTGGAAACACCATATATTTT
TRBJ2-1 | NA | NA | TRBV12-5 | CASGSRPLYNEQFF | TGTGCTAGTGGCTCGCGGCCCCTCTACAATGAGCAGTTCTTC
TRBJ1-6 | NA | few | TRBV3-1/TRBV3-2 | CASSQVLQTLSSGSPLHF | TGTGCCAGCAGCCAAGTATTACAGACCTTGAGCTCTGGTTCACCCCTCCACTTT
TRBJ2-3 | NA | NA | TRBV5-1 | CASSAGSRGDTQYF | TGCGCCAGCAGCGCGGGTAGCCGAGGGGATACGCAGTATTTT
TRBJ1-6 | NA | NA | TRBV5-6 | CASSLGGTGRTYNSPLHF | TGTGCCAGCAGCTTGGGAGGAACGGGAAGGACCTATAATTCACCCCTCCACTTT
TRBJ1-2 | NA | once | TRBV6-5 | CASSTTSDYYGYTF | TGTGCCAGCAGTACGACAAGCGATTACTATGGCTACACCTTC
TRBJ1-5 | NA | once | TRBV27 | CASSLIGGNQPQHF | TGTGCCAGCAGTTTGATCGGTGGCAATCAGCCCCAGCATTTT
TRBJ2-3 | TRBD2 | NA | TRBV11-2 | CASSLVTSGTDTQYF | TGTGCCAGCAGCTTAGTTACTAGCGGCACAGATACGCAGTATTTT
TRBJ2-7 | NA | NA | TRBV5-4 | CASSEGPSEQYF | TGTGCCAGCAGCGAGGGACCTTCCGAGCAGTACTTC
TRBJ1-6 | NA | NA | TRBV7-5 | CVRSNGPNGGSPLHF | TGTGTCAGAAGCAACGGGCCCAACGGTGGCTCACCCCTCCACTTT